Each of the 7 T cell receptor beta chains below was sequenced from the same sample in a study of T-cell reconstitution after alpha-beta-depleted transplantation in children. The TCRbeta library was prepared with unique molecular identifiers. TCRdb itself ran the PCR reads through MiXCR, one entry per CDR3 protein. The profile shows 500,000 to 650,000 distinct CDR3 sequences, around 13% of them singletons. The source was PBMCs, mostly from graft donor cells, collected 360 days after TCRalphabeta/CD19-depleted stem cell transplant. These receptors came from a male patient younger than 18 who had a stem cell transplant for acute myeloid leukemia, so the T cells may come from the graft donor.

This clonotype has more than one count but fewer than ten. V gene TRBV7-8 combines with J gene TRBJ2-2, with TRBD2 as a possible D gene (5 bases). Trimming took off 5 bases at V and 3 bases at J, with 13 bases between the two ends. This CDR3 has 15 amino acids. From germline, CDR1 is SGHVS and CDR2 FQNEAQ. CDR3 DNA: TGTGCCAGCAGCCCAAAGAGGGAGTACACCGGGGAGCTGTTTTTT. Its translation: CASSPKREYTGELFF.

J is TRBJ2-3 and V is TRBV9; 8 bases line up with TRBD2. This CDR3 region has 16 residues. Trimming removed 0 bases from V and 3 bases from J; junction bases left unmatched: 6. Germline CDR1 reads SGDLS; CDR2 reads YYNGEE. As DNA, the CDR3 is TGTGCCAGCAGCGTAGGGCCCGGGAGGGAAACAGATACGCAGTATTTT. Amino acids: CASSVGPGRETDTQYF.

The chain joins TRBV5-5 to TRBJ2-1; TRBD2 agrees at 9 bases. Germline values: CDR1 SGHKS, CDR2 YYEKEE (reference sequence). V was clipped by 4 bases and J by 7 bases; unmatched bases: 15. CDR3 size: 17 residues. The DNA of the CDR3 is TGTGCCAGCAGCCGACCCCTTAGCGGGAGAAATAATAATGAGCAGTTCTTC. Translated, it gives CASSRPLSGRNNNEQFF.

The chain recombines TRBV5-1 with TRBJ2-5; TRBD2 matches at 13 bases. Germline V lookup: CDR1 SGHRS, CDR2 YFSETQ. V shed 6 bases and J 4 bases; nucleotides not matched to a gene: 24. The CDR3 loop spans 21 amino acids. This chain's CDR3 is CASTRNRETGTSGTLLETQYF. As DNA, the CDR3 is TGCGCCAGCACTCGAAATCGCGAAACCGGGACTAGCGGGACATTGTTAGAGACCCAGTACTTC.

The gene calls are TRBV10-3 and TRBJ2-3; TRBD2 matches 7 bases. Germline-derived CDR1 and CDR2 are ENHRY and SYGVKD. The trim removed 0 bases at V and 6 bases at J, leaving 6 bases unmatched. CDR3 length: 15 residues. CDR3 in amino acids: CAISESSGEVDTQYF. CDR3 DNA: TGTGCCATCAGTGAGTCGAGCGGGGAGGTGGATACGCAGTATTTT.

The table lists this clonotype with a few counts. The chain is built from TRBV27 and TRBJ1-5, with D possibly TRBD1 on 5 matching bases. Trimming removed 7 bases at V and 1 base at J, with 11 bases between. The CDR3 runs 14 residues. Germline-derived CDR1 and CDR2 are MNHEY and SMNVEV (reference sequence). The CDR3 DNA reads TGTGCCAGCAACCCAGGGATAAGCAATCAGCCCCAGCATTTT. It yields the protein CASNPGISNQPQHF.

This clonotype was picked up a small number of times. The rearrangement links TRBV5-1 to TRBJ2-6, with D unclear. The CDR3 spans 17 residues. Trimming pared 4 bases from V and 0 bases from J, leaving 14 bases between. Germline-derived CDR1 and CDR2 are SGHRS and YFSETQ. CDR3 region: CASSLSKGSSGANVLTF. Here the CDR3 DNA reads TGCGCCAGCAGCCTAAGTAAGGGATCCTCTGGGGCCAACGTCCTGACTTTC.